Below are 27 T cell receptor beta chains sequenced from a single sample in a study of prognosis after radiotherapy for stage I lung cancer. Genomic DNA provided the template from which TCR beta CDR3 was amplified by two-round multiplex PCR. Round-one PCR had primers specific to each TRBV and TRBJ gene. TCRdb independently ran MiXCR on the multiplex PCR reads; one entry per CDR3 protein. This sample has 30,000 or so distinct CDR3 sequences, with 25% to 40% found just once. The sample consisted of PBMCs, taken before or after stereotactic body radiation therapy (not recorded which). Source of these receptors: a donor older than 45 with non-small cell lung cancer.

This clonotype was counted many times. The J gene is TRBJ1-5, the V gene TRBV5-8; the match to TRBD1 covers 7 bases. The junction had 14 bases not matched to a gene; V was cut back by 2 bases and J by 0 bases. CDR3 length equals 19 residues. Germline V lookup: CDR1 SGHTS, CDR2 YDEGEE. The CDR3 nucleotides are TGTGCCAGCAGCTTCAGGGGCTTCCGGGACAGTAGTAGCAATCAGCCCCAGCATTTT. Protein product: CASSFRGFRDSSSNQPQHF.

A note on this clonotype: With a far larger clone one base away, a read error is the likely cause. This chain joins TRBV6-9 and TRBJ1-2, with 11 nucleotides matching TRBD1. The CDR3 is 16 residues long. Germline trimming cut 7 bases from V and 4 bases from J; bases unmatched to any gene: 11. The germline gives CDR1 MNHGY, CDR2 SVAAGI. The chain's CDR3 is CASNPVTGTGGYGYTF. The CDR3 nucleotides are TGTGCCAGCAATCCCGTCACCGGGACAGGGGGCTATGGCTACACCTTC.

Of note for this clonotype: One end of the junction fails to match germline, which may point to a read error. The V gene is TRBV28, the J gene TRBJ2-7, with 8 bases fitting TRBD1. From germline, CDR1 is MDHEN and CDR2 SYDVKM. The CDR3 contains 16 residues. The CDR3 here is CANSSSRTGLSYEQYF. Here the CDR3 DNA reads TGTGCCAACAGTTCCTCTCGGACAGGGCTCTCCTACGAGCAGTACTTC.

The chain links TRBV20-1 to TRBJ2-1; 9 nucleotides line up with TRBD2. The CDR3 extends over 12 amino acids. The trim removed 5 bases at V and 13 bases at J, leaving 9 bases unmatched. CDR1 DFQATT and CDR2 SNEGSKA come from the germline V gene (reference sequence). For the CDR3, the DNA is TGCAGTGCTCGACCACACGGGACTAGCCAGTTCTTC. Translated, it gives CSARPHGTSQFF.

This clonotype was counted only a few times. The V gene is TRBV20-1, the J gene TRBJ2-7; perhaps TRBD1 as D (6 bases). The CDR3 extends over 12 amino acids. Trimming took off 3 bases at V and 5 bases at J, with 11 bases between the two ends. Germline CDR1 is DFQATT and CDR2 is SNEGSKA (reference sequence). The CDR3 DNA sequence: TGCAGTGCTAGCCCCTCAGGGGACGAGCAGTACTTC. This sequence encodes CSASPSGDEQYF.

V usage is TRBV27 and J usage is TRBJ2-2; TRBD2 agrees at 9 bases. Germline V CDR1 and CDR2: MNHEY, SMNVEV (reference sequence). CDR3 length equals 16 residues. The V segment lost 4 bases and the J segment 1 base; nucleotides outside the gene matches: 4. The CDR3 DNA is TGTGCCAGCAGTTCCGGGACTAGCAGGAACACCGGGGAGCTGTTTTTT. Translation: CASSSGTSRNTGELFF.

A note on this clonotype: This likely reflects a read error, since a far larger clone is one base away. This chain joins TRBV7-3 and TRBJ2-7, with D uncertain. CDR3 length: 11 amino acids. V was clipped by 4 bases and J by 7 bases, with 8 bases between them. The V gene's germline CDR1 is SGHTA and CDR2 FQGTGA. CDR3 sequence (DNA): TGTGCCAGCAGCTCAGGAAATGAGCAGTACTTC. Translated, it gives CASSSGNEQYF.

This clonotype was seen many times. This rearrangement joins TRBV6-1 to TRBJ2-3; no firm D call. The germline V gene encodes CDR1 MNHNS and CDR2 SASEGT. V shed 8 bases and J shed 2 bases, with 14 bases lying between them. The CDR3 consists of 14 residues. For the CDR3, the DNA is TGTGCCAGCCAGCCCCCAGGTTACACAGATACGCAGTATTTT. It yields the protein CASQPPGYTDTQYF.

This clonotype was picked up many times. The chain uses TRBV7-8 and TRBJ1-5; possible D gene TRBD1, 5 bases. Germline CDR1 reads SGHVS; CDR2 reads FQNEAQ. V lost 1 base and J lost 6, with 16 bases in between. The CDR3 totals 16 residues. The CDR3 loop is CASSLDRAGRGQPQHF. CDR3 sequence (DNA): TGTGCCAGCAGCTTAGATCGGGCGGGGCGGGGTCAGCCCCAGCATTTT.

This clonotype was counted many times. At one end, the junction sequence differs from germline, possibly due to a read error. The gene calls are TRBV7-9 and TRBJ2-1; TRBD2 aligns across 8 bases. The germline CDR1 and CDR2 sequences are SEHNR and FQNEAQ (reference sequence). The CDR3 contains 16 residues. CDR3 in amino acids: CASSLSSGSSYNEQFF. CDR3 bases: TGTGCCAGTAGCTTATCGAGCGGGAGCTCCTACAATGAGCAGTTCTTC.

V gene TRBV6-2 or TRBV6-3 combines with J gene TRBJ1-2; no definite D call. The CDR3 has 14 residues. Germline CDR1 MNHEY, CDR2 SVGEGT. Trimming cost V 4 bases and J 0 bases, with 9 bases left between them. CDR3 bases: TGTGCCAGCAGTTTGTACAGTACTAACTATGGCTACACCTTC. Amino acid sequence: CASSLYSTNYGYTF.

The chain recombines TRBV6-1 with TRBJ2-7; 13 bases map to TRBD2. This CDR3 is built from 16 residues. V trimming: 5 bases; J trimming: 2 bases; junction bases outside the gene matches: 6. The germline V gene has CDR1 MNHNS and CDR2 SASEGT. The CDR3 bases are TGTGCCAGCAGTCTGATGACTAGCGGGAGGACCTACGAGCAGTACTTC. Translation gives CASSLMTSGRTYEQYF.

This clonotype appeared many times. The chain employs TRBV7-8 and TRBJ2-5; D is unresolved. Germline CDR1 reads SGHVS; CDR2 reads FQNEAQ. V was clipped by 5 bases and J by 6 bases, with 13 bases between them. The CDR3 contains 13 residues. The CDR3 loop is CASSIGPGKTQYF. DNA for the CDR3: TGTGCCAGCAGCATAGGCCCCGGAAAGACCCAGTACTTC.

Only one count was recorded for this clonotype. The chain combines TRBV5-1 with TRBJ1-1, with D maybe TRBD1 (5 bases). Trimming stripped 2 bases from V and 7 bases from J, with 12 bases between. CDR3 size: 13 residues. Looked up from germline, CDR1 is SGHRS and CDR2 is YFSETQ. The CDR3 nucleotides are TGCGCCAGCAGCTTAACGGGGGACCGTGAAGCTTTCTTT. Translated: CASSLTGDREAFF. Full variable domain (remainder filled in from reference TRBV5-1 and TRBJ1-1): KAGVTQTPRYLIKTRGQQVTLSCSPISGHRSVSWYQQTPGQGLQFLFEYFSETQRNKGNFPGRFSGRQFSNSRSEMNVSTLELGDSALYLCASSLTGDREAFFGQGTRLTVV.

There are many counts of this clonotype. The chain links TRBV7-9 to TRBJ2-5; perhaps TRBD1 as D (6 bases). The germline V gene encodes CDR1 SEHNR and CDR2 FQNEAQ (reference sequence). The CDR3 sequence is 14 residues long. V was trimmed by 3 bases and J by 5 bases, leaving 13 bases between them. This chain's CDR3 is CASSFSQGRETQYF. CDR3 in DNA: TGTGCCAGCAGCTTCTCTCAGGGGCGGGAGACCCAGTACTTC.

As for this clonotype: A much larger clone sits a single nucleotide away, making a read error possible. The chain couples TRBV7-2 to TRBJ1-4; TRBD1 aligns across 9 bases. Trimming at V came to 0 bases and at J to 8 bases, leaving 4 bases not matched to a gene. There are 15 residues in the CDR3. Germline values: CDR1 SGHTA, CDR2 FQGNSA. This chain's CDR3 is CASSLAGTGSEKLFF. The CDR3 DNA reads as TGTGCCAGCAGCTTAGCCGGGACAGGGTCAGAAAAACTGTTTTTT.

This clonotype was seen ten or more times. The CDR3 protein is CASSSLSSGANVLTF. Here the CDR3 DNA reads TGTGCCAGCAGCTCCCTAAGCTCTGGGGCCAACGTCCTGACTTTC. The chain employs TRBV14 and TRBJ2-6; D not certain. The CDR3 is 15 amino acids. Looked up from germline, CDR1 is SGHDN and CDR2 is FVKESK. V was pared by 5 bases and J by 0 bases, with 8 bases between. Full variable domain (rest looked up from reference TRBV14 and TRBJ2-6): EAGVTQFPSHSVIEKGQTVTLRCDPISGHDNLYWYRRVMGKEIKFLLHFVKESKQDESGMPNNRFLAERTGGTYSTLKVQPAELEDSGVYFCASSSLSSGANVLTFGAGSRLTVL.

As regards this clonotype: Because the CDR3 is missing its conserved closing phenylalanine or tryptophan, this is likely a read error. The chain employs TRBV7-3 and TRBJ2-1; possible D gene TRBD1, 6 bases. CDR1 SGHTA and CDR2 FQGTGA come from the germline V gene. V lost 8 bases, J lost 6 bases, and 11 bases lay in between. The CDR3 is 12 amino acids. CDR3 in DNA: TGTGCCAGCGGACAGTGGAGCAATGAGCAGTTCCTC. Its translation is CASGQWSNEQFL.

This clonotype occurred a few times. One base away lies a much larger clone, so this may be a sequencing read error. The rearrangement joins TRBV7-3 to TRBJ2-7, with TRBD2 matching 9 bases. CDR1 and CDR2 (germline): SGHTA, FQGTGA. V shed 0 bases and J 1 base; nucleotides not matched to a gene: 10. This CDR3 contains 18 residues. The CDR3 DNA follows: TGTGCCAGCAGCTTAACGGCGTCTAGCGGGAATATGTCCTACGAGCAGTACTTC. Translated, it gives CASSLTASSGNMSYEQYF.

This clonotype occurred many times. The rearrangement links TRBV6-1 to TRBJ1-1; 10 bases map to TRBD1. The CDR3 is 14 amino acids. J gave up 4 bases and V 6 bases, and 5 bases lay outside the gene matches. CDR1 and CDR2 from the germline V gene are MNHNS and SASEGT. CDR3: CASRRQGAGTEAFF. The CDR3 coding sequence is TGTGCCAGCAGGAGACAGGGGGCAGGCACTGAAGCTTTCTTT.

V usage is TRBV30 and J usage is TRBJ2-3; TRBD2 might be the D (5 bases). This CDR3 contains 14 residues. The V end lost 6 bases, the J end lost 4 bases, and 17 bases lay between the germline ends. Looked up from germline, CDR1 is GTSNPN and CDR2 is SVGIG (reference sequence). CDR3 loop: CACLGAYGADTQYF. The CDR3 nucleotides read TGTGCCTGTCTCGGTGCATACGGGGCAGATACGCAGTATTTT.

Details on this clonotype: One base away lies a much larger clone, so this may be a sequencing read error. The chain recombines TRBV6-4 with TRBJ1-1; the D gene is possibly TRBD1 (5 bases). The CDR3 runs to 13 residues. In germline, CDR1 is MRHNA, CDR2 SNTAGT. In DNA form, the CDR3 reads TGTGCCGGCAGTGAGACAGAATGGACTGAAGCTTTCTTT. Its translation is CAGSETEWTEAFF.

This clonotype has at least ten counts. V gene TRBV20-1 combines with J gene TRBJ2-3; a weak D match, TRBD2 (6 bases). V dropped 1 base and J dropped 1 base, with 12 bases sitting between them. The CDR3 is 15 residues long. The germline CDR1 and CDR2 sequences are DFQATT and SNEGSKA (reference sequence). The CDR3 loop reads CSARGVGGGTDTQYF. CDR3 DNA: TGCAGTGCTAGAGGGGTCGGAGGGGGCACAGATACGCAGTATTTT.

This clonotype appeared many times. The chain employs TRBV2 and TRBJ1-1; D might be TRBD1 (6 bases). The length of the CDR3 is 13 residues. V dropped 2 bases and J dropped 5 bases, with 9 bases sitting between them. Per the germline V gene, CDR1 is SNHLY and CDR2 is FYNNEI. In DNA form, the CDR3 reads TGTGCCAGCAGTGAACAGGGGTGGACTGAAGCTTTCTTT. As protein: CASSEQGWTEAFF. Looking up the rest from reference TRBV2 and TRBJ1-1 gives the full variable domain: EPEVTQTPSHQVTQMGQEVILRCVPISNHLYFYWYRQILGQKVEFLVSFYNNEISEKSEIFDDQFSVERPDGSNFTLKIRSTKLEDSAMYFCASSEQGWTEAFFGQGTRLTVV.

The gene calls are TRBV30 and TRBJ2-7; no reliable D call. Trimming took off 0 bases at V and 2 bases at J, with 8 bases between the two ends. Germline loops: CDR1 GTSNPN, CDR2 SVGIG (reference sequence). There are 13 residues in the CDR3. CDR3 residues: CAWSVCGTYEQYF. CDR3 nucleotide sequence: TGTGCCTGGAGTGTATGCGGAACCTACGAGCAGTACTTC.

This clonotype has at least ten counts. The rearrangement uses TRBV19 and TRBJ2-1; tentatively, D is TRBD1 or TRBD2 (6 bases each). V was cut by 4 bases and J by 6 bases, with 13 bases left in between. The CDR3 totals 14 residues. The germline CDR1 and CDR2 sequences are LNHDA and SQIVND (reference sequence). The CDR3 bases are TGTGCCAGTAGTACCGGGGGCGACGTCAATGAGCAGTTCTTC. Translated, it gives CASSTGGDVNEQFF.

As concerns this clonotype: A far larger clone is a single base away, which makes a read error likely. V and J are TRBV6-4 and TRBJ2-7; D possibly corresponds to TRBD2 (6 bases). The V and J ends lost 5 bases and 4 bases respectively, with 21 bases between them. Germline V gene data show CDR1 as MRHNA and CDR2 as SNTAGT. There are 16 residues in the CDR3. CDR3 nucleotide sequence: TGTGCCAGCAGTCGCACTGGCGGGGACCTATGGTACGAGCAGTACTTC. Its translation is CASSRTGGDLWYEQYF.